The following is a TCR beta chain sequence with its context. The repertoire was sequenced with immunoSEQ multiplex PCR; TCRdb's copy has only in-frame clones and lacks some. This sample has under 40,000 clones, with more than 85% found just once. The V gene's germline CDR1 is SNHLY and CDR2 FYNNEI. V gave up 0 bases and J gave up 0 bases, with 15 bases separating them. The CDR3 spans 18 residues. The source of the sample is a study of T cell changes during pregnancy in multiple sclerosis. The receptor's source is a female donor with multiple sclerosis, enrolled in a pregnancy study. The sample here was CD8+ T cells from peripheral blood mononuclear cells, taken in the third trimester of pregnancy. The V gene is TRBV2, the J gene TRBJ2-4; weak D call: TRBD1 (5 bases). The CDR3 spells CASSEARQPTVAKNIQYF. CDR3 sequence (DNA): TGTGCCAGCAGTGAAGCGCGCCAGCCGACAGTAGCCAAAAACATTCAGTACTTC.